Listed here is a single T cell receptor beta chain. This CDR3 is 15 amino acids long. V shed 6 bases and J 6 bases; nucleotides not matched to a gene: 11. CDR1 MGHRA and CDR2 YSYEKL come from the germline V gene. This specimen belongs to a study of T cells after yellow fever vaccination. TCRdb recomputed calls from the 5' RACE reads with MiXCR, one row per CDR3 protein. Of about 130,000 distinct CDR3 sequences in the sample, 8% to 10% are singletons; the top ten hold 40%. The source was CD8+ T cells sorted from PBMCs, collected on the day of the yellow fever booster vaccination. The chain combines TRBV4-1 with TRBJ1-5, with 7 bases lining up with TRBD1. The clonotype originates from a man aged 18 to 29 who received the YFV17D yellow fever vaccine. The CDR3 reads CASSHSRTGTQPQHF. The CDR3 DNA sequence: TGCGCCAGCAGTCATTCTCGGACAGGCACTCAGCCCCAGCATTTT.